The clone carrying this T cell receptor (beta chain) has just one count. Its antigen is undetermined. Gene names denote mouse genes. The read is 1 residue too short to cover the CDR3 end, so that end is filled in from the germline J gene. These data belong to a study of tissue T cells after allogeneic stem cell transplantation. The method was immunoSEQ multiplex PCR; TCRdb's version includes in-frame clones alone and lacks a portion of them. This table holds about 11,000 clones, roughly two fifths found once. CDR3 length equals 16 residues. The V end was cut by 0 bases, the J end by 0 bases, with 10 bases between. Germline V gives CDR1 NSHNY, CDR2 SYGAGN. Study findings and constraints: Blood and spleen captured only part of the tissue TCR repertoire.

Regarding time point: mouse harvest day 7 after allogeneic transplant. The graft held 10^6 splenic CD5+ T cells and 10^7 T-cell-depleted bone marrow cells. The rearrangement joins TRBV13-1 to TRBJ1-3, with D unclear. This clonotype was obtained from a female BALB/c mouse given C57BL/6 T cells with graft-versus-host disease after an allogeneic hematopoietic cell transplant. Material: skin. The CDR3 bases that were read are TGTGCCAGCAGTGATGCCGGGAAAACTTCTGGAAATACGCTCTAT. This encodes CASSDAGKTSGNTLY. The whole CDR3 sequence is CASSDAGKTSGNTLYF.